This TCR beta chain was identified during a study of blood T cell repertoires in COVID-19. TCRdb's copy holds only in-frame clones and misses some; the assay was immunoSEQ multiplex PCR. Counted here are roughly 180,000 clones, about 85% occurring once; the ten biggest clones make up approximately 8.9%. The germline V gene has CDR1 LGHDT and CDR2 YNNKEL (reference sequence). The V and J ends lost 1 base and 8 bases respectively, with 17 bases between them. The CDR3 consists of 15 residues. The source material was peripheral blood. The TCR originated in a woman aged 60 to 75 with acute or convalescent COVID-19. The chain employs TRBV3-1 (or the pseudogene TRBV3-2) and TRBJ1-1, with D possibly being TRBD1 (6 bases). In DNA form, the CDR3 reads TGTGCCAGCAGCCAAGGGGGACAACGGTCCGACGAAGCTTTCTTT. Encoded protein: CASSQGGQRSDEAFF.